Below, one T cell receptor beta chain is given with its context. The germline V and J ends were trimmed by 4 bases and 0 bases, with 6 bases remaining between them. Germline V lookup: CDR1 LNHDA, CDR2 SQIVND (reference sequence). The CDR3 loop spans 13 amino acids. The data derive from a study of blood T cell repertoires in COVID-19. About the study: There were acute and convalescent COVID-19 samples, and they came from the United States, Italy and Spain. Nucleic acid was either cDNA or gDNA, and it came from T cells, B-cell-depleted T cells, or PBMCs.

In the study's own analysis: By means of reference gene primer amplification, nucleated cell counts were estimated. TCRdb's copy holds only in-frame clones and misses some; the assay was immunoSEQ multiplex PCR. V and J calls and clone size are as listed in that table; D and trimming were resolved from the DNA. The data hold approximately 210,000 clones, with approximately 90% observed a single time. The chain has TRBV19 and TRBJ1-1; D is unclear. This TCR derives from a human donor in a cohort sampled during active COVID-19. The sequenced material came from peripheral blood. This CDR3 is CASSTGVNTEAFF. CDR3 DNA: TGTGCCAGTAGTACGGGTGTGAACACTGAAGCTTTCTTT. Full variable domain (rest looked up from reference TRBV19 and TRBJ1-1): DGGITQSPKYLFRKEGQNVTLSCEQNLNHDAMYWYRQDPGQGLRLIYYSQIVNDFQKGDIAEGYSVSREKKESFPLTVTSAQKNPTAFYLCASSTGVNTEAFFGQGTRLTVV.